The source of this T cell receptor beta chain is a study of cytomegalovirus exposure and HLA in healthy donors. Whole-study findings and limits: A prior analysis recorded that most TCR beta V segments were productive about 90% or about 30% of the time. Further analysis was carried out later, and it showed several of the most significant clusters appearing linked to common viral pathogens.

The CDR3 is 12 residues long. J lost 7 bases, V lost 3 bases, and 1 base had no gene match. Per germline, CDR1 LGHNT and CDR2 FRNRAP. Worth noting for this clone: Its antigen is not known.

60 Vbeta and 13 Jbeta primers were used in PCR. Clones were read by immunoSEQ multiplex PCR, and TCRdb kept only the in-frame ones, dropping some. The sample carries fewer than 130,000 clones, around 86% recorded once. This sequence was found in a man aged 40-49 years in good health and CMV-seronegative. The sequenced sample was PBMCs. The V gene is TRBV12-5, the J gene TRBJ1-1, with 8 bases fitting TRBD1. The CDR3 DNA sequence: TGTGCTAGTGGTTTAGACAGGGGTGAAGCTTTCTTT. Protein product: CASGLDRGEAFF.